What follows are 10 T cell receptor beta chains derived from one specimen sequenced in a study of T cell responses to AZD1222 COVID-19 vaccine. Sequencing was performed with immunoSEQ multiplex PCR; in TCRdb, only in-frame clones are kept and a portion is missing. The repertoire holds some 99,000 clones, with roughly 86% as singletons. The specimen comprised peripheral blood, sampled on day 0 of MenACWY control vaccination. These receptors came from an adult in good health.

The genes are TRBV12-3 or TRBV12-4 and TRBJ1-2; 7 nucleotides match TRBD1. V was clipped by 3 bases and J by 4 bases; unmatched bases: 2. CDR3 length: 13 amino acids. The CDR3 coding sequence is TGTGCCAGCAGTTTGGACAGGACCTATGGCTACACCTTC. Amino acids: CASSLDRTYGYTF.

The chain couples TRBV5-1 to TRBJ1-4; TRBD1 matches 7 bases. Germline lookup yields CDR1 SGHRS and CDR2 YFSETQ. V was clipped by 4 bases and J by 7 bases; unmatched bases: 10. This CDR3 has 15 residues. The CDR3 region has the DNA TGCGCCAGCAGCCTCATACAGGGGTCGGGTGAAAAACTGTTTTTT. This sequence encodes CASSLIQGSGEKLFF.

The rearrangement links TRBV5-1 to TRBJ2-2, with TRBD2 matching 13 bases. The V gene end was trimmed by 4 bases and the J gene end by 0 bases; junction bases not matched to a gene: 6. The germline gives CDR1 SGHRS, CDR2 YFSETQ. The CDR3 totals 18 residues. CDR3 DNA sequence: TGCGCCAGCAGCCCCGGACTAGCGGGGGCCACGAACACCGGGGAGCTGTTTTTT. The encoded protein is CASSPGLAGATNTGELFF.

V usage is TRBV24-1 and J usage is TRBJ2-3; D remains ambiguous. Trimming stripped 4 bases from V and 6 bases from J, with 7 bases between. This CDR3 is 12 amino acids long. The germline CDR1 and CDR2 sequences are KGHDR and SFDVKD. In DNA, the CDR3 is TGTGCCACCAGTGAAACGGTGGATACGCAGTATTTT. It translates to CATSETVDTQYF.

V usage is TRBV6-2 or TRBV6-3 and J usage is TRBJ1-1; no clear D. Germline CDR1 MNHEY, CDR2 SVGEGT. The length of the CDR3 is 14 residues. V dropped 6 bases and J dropped 4 bases, with 15 bases sitting between them. The CDR3 DNA sequence: TGTGCCAGCAGCCTTGAGAGTTTTGGCACTGAAGCTTTCTTT. Translation: CASSLESFGTEAFF.

The chain couples TRBV30 to TRBJ2-7, with a tentative D call TRBD2 (5 bases). CDR1 is GTSNPN and CDR2 is SVGIG in the germline V gene (reference sequence). The CDR3 spans 14 residues. V lost 0 bases and J lost 6, with 15 bases in between. The CDR3 sequence: CAWSVTSGRSEQYF. In DNA, the CDR3 is TGTGCCTGGAGTGTAACCAGCGGCCGCAGCGAGCAGTACTTC.

This clone was seen just once. The chain is built from TRBV4-3 and TRBJ1-1; no clear D. Trimming cost V 1 base and J 1 base, with 7 bases left between them. Per germline, CDR1 LGHNA and CDR2 YSLEER. The CDR3 contains 14 residues. The CDR3 DNA is TGCGCCAGCAGCCAAGTCAGAGAGAACACTGAAGCTTTCTTT. Protein product: CASSQVRENTEAFF.

The chain employs TRBV7-2 and TRBJ2-1; TRBD1 is a possible D gene (5 bases). This CDR3 contains 18 residues. The germline gives CDR1 SGHTA, CDR2 FQGNSA. The V and J ends lost 3 bases and 2 bases respectively, with 20 bases between them. The DNA for the CDR3 is TGTGCCAGCAGCTTTGCCCAGGGTTGGCGAGCCACCTACAATGAGCAGTTCTTC. Its translation is CASSFAQGWRATYNEQFF.

The genes are TRBV10-3 and TRBJ2-1, with D possibly being TRBD2 (6 bases). The length of the CDR3 is 16 residues. CDR1 ENHRY and CDR2 SYGVKD come from the germline V gene. V gave up 6 bases and J gave up 9 bases, with 24 bases separating them. The CDR3, as DNA: TGTGCCATCAGAGCTGATGGGACCACCGCGGGGCTTGAGCAGTTCTTC. The encoded protein is CAIRADGTTAGLEQFF.

The V call is TRBV6-6, the J call TRBJ1-4, with D unresolved. The CDR3 extends over 14 amino acids. Trimming removed 7 bases from V and 4 bases from J, with 13 bases in between. CDR1 MNHNY and CDR2 SVGAGI come from the germline V gene (reference sequence). The CDR3 bases are TGTGCCAGCAAGGCGGAGGGCGTTAATGAAAAACTGTTTTTT. This encodes CASKAEGVNEKLFF.